The clone carrying this T cell receptor (beta chain) was seen a handful of times. The CDR3 contains 16 residues. Germline V gives CDR1 SEHNR, CDR2 FQNEAQ (reference sequence). J was trimmed by 5 bases and V by 6 bases; bases with no gene match: 10. This sample was taken from a study of blood T cell repertoires in COVID-19. Clones were read by immunoSEQ multiplex PCR, and TCRdb kept only the in-frame ones, dropping some. The data hold 70,000 or so clones, with 90% observed a single time. This TCR came from a woman under 30 with acute or convalescent COVID-19. Sequenced: peripheral blood. V and J are TRBV7-9 and TRBJ2-1; 10 bases line up with TRBD1. CDR3 sequence: CASSPKPGTGDNEQFF. The CDR3 DNA follows: TGTGCCAGCAGTCCTAAGCCAGGGACAGGGGACAATGAGCAGTTCTTC.